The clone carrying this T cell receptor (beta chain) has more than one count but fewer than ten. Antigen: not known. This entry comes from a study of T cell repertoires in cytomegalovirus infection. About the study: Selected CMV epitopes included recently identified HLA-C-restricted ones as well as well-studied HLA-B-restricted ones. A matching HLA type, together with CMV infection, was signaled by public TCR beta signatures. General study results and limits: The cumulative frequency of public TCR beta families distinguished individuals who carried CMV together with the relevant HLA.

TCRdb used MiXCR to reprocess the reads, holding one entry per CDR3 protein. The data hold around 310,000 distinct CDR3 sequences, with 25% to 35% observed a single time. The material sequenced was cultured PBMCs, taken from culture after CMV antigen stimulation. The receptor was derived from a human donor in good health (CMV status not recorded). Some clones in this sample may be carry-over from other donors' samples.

As DNA, the CDR3 is TGTGCCAGCAGCTTAGCAAGAGCCTCCGGGGAGCTGTTTTTT. As protein: CASSLARASGELFF. The chain has TRBV7-6 and TRBJ2-2; the D is unclear. The V gene lost 0 bases and the J gene lost 6 bases, with 8 bases spanning the gap. The CDR3 is made up of 14 amino acids. The germline V gene has CDR1 SGHVS and CDR2 FNYEAQ.